The following is a T cell receptor beta chain sequence with its context. Per the original data handling: Amplified reference gene primers provided the basis for estimating nucleated cell counts. Produced via immunoSEQ multiplex PCR; TCRdb's table is partial and in-frame only. V and J calls and clone size are those listed in that table; D and trimming were worked out from the DNA. The sample has 200,000 to 250,000 clones, 80% to 90% seen once. The sample originates from a study of blood T cell repertoires in COVID-19. Study-level information: From T cells, B-cell-depleted T cells, or PBMCs came the material, which was cDNA or gDNA.

The Seattle site enrolled patients during active infection and followed them longitudinally. The CDR3 sequence is 13 residues long. Germline V gene lookup returns CDR1 SGHNT and CDR2 YYREEE (reference sequence). V was shortened by 0 bases and J by 9 bases, with 7 bases between the two germline ends. The chain uses TRBV5-4 and TRBJ1-6; no clear D gene. Material for sequencing was peripheral blood. The sequence was obtained from a woman older than 75 with COVID-19, enrolled during active disease. For the CDR3, the DNA is TGTGCCAGCAGCTTGGATGGCGGTTCACCCCTCCACTTT. It yields the protein CASSLDGGSPLHF.